Listed here are 2 T cell receptor beta chains from one sample, sequenced in a study of human T cells and chemical hapten exposure. As to time point: healthy volunteer bleed at 2 weeks. Unfractionated whole blood served as the source for total RNA extraction. TCRdb reprocessed the RACE reads with MiXCR, giving one entry per CDR3 protein. Of 100,000 to 150,000 distinct CDR3 sequences listed, about 9% are singletons. Specimen: whole blood. The receptors here all came from a male donor in good health. Some clones in this sample may be carry-over from other donors' samples.

This clonotype was counted a few times. The chain links TRBV20-1 to TRBJ2-7; the match to TRBD2 covers 7 bases. The germline V gene has CDR1 DFQATT and CDR2 SNEGSKA (reference sequence). This CDR3 contains 15 residues. The V gene end was trimmed by 2 bases and the J gene end by 0 bases; junction bases not matched to a gene: 7. In nucleotides, the CDR3 is TGCAGTGCTAGAAAGGGGACTATATTCTCCTACGAGCAGTACTTC. Protein product: CSARKGTIFSYEQYF.

J is TRBJ1-2 and V is TRBV11-2; 8 bases are shared with TRBD1. Germline-derived CDR1 and CDR2 are SGHAT and FQNNGV. Trimming took 5 bases from V and 2 from J; bases not matched to a gene: 10. The CDR3 covers 16 residues. The chain's CDR3 is CASSHPIRQGNYGYTF. The DNA of the CDR3 is TGTGCCAGCAGCCACCCAATTAGACAGGGGAACTATGGCTACACCTTC.